The present TCR beta chain was sequenced within a study of T cell responses to AZD1222 COVID-19 vaccine. This table comes from immunoSEQ multiplex PCR, and its TCRdb copy is limited to in-frame clones, with some not included. The profile shows 95,000 to 150,000 clones, over 75% of them singletons. This clone was seen a few times. CDR1 is SGHKS and CDR2 is YYEKEE in the germline V gene (reference sequence). After removal of 4 bases from V and 9 bases from J, the junction contained 8 bases not matched to a gene. The CDR3 covers 15 residues. This receptor was identified in an adult in good health. The rearrangement uses TRBV5-5 and TRBJ1-6, with 9 bases that match TRBD1. Sequencing used peripheral blood, obtained on day 0 of AZD1222 vaccination. CDR3 sequence (DNA): TGTGCCAGCAGCGCGGCGGGACAGGGTTTTTCACCCCTCCACTTT. Protein product: CASSAAGQGFSPLHF.